This is a list of T cell receptor beta chains from one sample in a study of identical twins. TCRdb re-derived calls from the 5' RACE reads in MiXCR, one entry per CDR3 protein. The sample lists 1.5 million to 2 million distinct CDR3 sequences, 25% to 35% occurring once. The specimen was cord blood. These TCRs come from a newborn girl in good health. Each CDR3 is given with its conserved first and last residue. The D gene is left open where the match is weak. Where a row states a size, it is once, few, many or the class of an expanded clone; other rows omit it.

TRBV7-9	NA	TRBJ2-7	NA	CASSPRTAIGYEQYF	TGTGCCAGCAGCCCAAGGACGGCCATAGGATACGAGCAGTACTTC
TRBV4-2	TRBD2	TRBJ2-3	few	CASSPGTITDTQYF	TGTGCCAGCAGCCCGGGGACTATCACAGATACGCAGTATTTT
TRBV28	TRBD1	TRBJ1-2	NA	CASRFSQGGTTNYGYTF	TGTGCCAGCAGATTCTCACAGGGGGGCACGACTAACTATGGCTACACCTTC
TRBV21-1	NA	TRBJ2-3	few	CASSKEDGTSGTDTQYF	TGTGCCAGCAGCAAAGAAGACGGGACTAGCGGTACAGATACGCAGTATTTT
TRBV12-5	NA	TRBJ2-1	NA	CASGLGLAVRDEQFF	TGTGCTAGTGGTTTAGGGCTAGCTGTACGGGATGAGCAGTTCTTC
TRBV5-1	TRBD2	TRBJ2-1	NA	CASSSSGRDYNEQFF	TGCGCCAGCAGCTCGAGCGGGAGGGACTACAATGAGCAGTTCTTC
TRBV7-6	NA	TRBJ2-7	NA	CASSFKHSDLYEQYF	TGTGCCAGCAGCTTTAAACACAGTGACCTCTACGAGCAGTACTTC
TRBV6-5	TRBD2	TRBJ2-1	few	CASSLTSGKFNEQFF	TGTGCCAGCAGCTTAACTAGCGGGAAATTCAATGAGCAGTTCTTC
TRBV5-1	NA	TRBJ2-5	NA	CASSSPEETQYF	TGCGCCAGCAGTTCCCCGGAGGAGACCCAGTACTTC
TRBV29-1	NA	TRBJ2-7	many	CSVVGAYEQYF	TGCAGCGTTGTTGGTGCGTACGAGCAGTACTTC
TRBV28	NA	TRBJ1-2	NA	CASSFGGTFGGYTF	TGTGCCAGCAGTTTCGGGGGGACCTTTGGTGGCTACACCTTC
TRBV6-1	NA	TRBJ2-6	few	CASNGRWVAFSGANVLTF	TGTGCCAGCAATGGGCGGTGGGTAGCCTTTTCTGGGGCCAACGTCCTGACTTTC
TRBV11-2	NA	TRBJ1-5	few	CASDPKRDSNQPQHF	TGTGCCAGCGACCCCAAAAGGGATAGCAATCAGCCCCAGCATTTT
TRBV3-1	NA	TRBJ1-2	NA	CASSPLGVNYGYTF	TGTGCCAGCAGCCCCCTGGGGGTTAACTATGGCTACACCTTC
TRBV5-1	NA	TRBJ1-2	NA	CASSRDSDRYTF	TGCGCCAGCAGCCGAGATAGCGATAGGTACACCTTC
TRBV10-3	TRBD1	TRBJ2-7	few	CAISDPGQSYEQYF	TGTGCCATCAGTGACCCGGGACAGAGTTACGAGCAGTACTTC
TRBV5-6	NA	TRBJ2-7	few	CASIFRGKDEQYF	TGTGCCAGCATTTTTAGGGGGAAGGACGAGCAGTACTTC
TRBV5-1	NA	TRBJ1-2	many	CASSLGLRGGNYGYTF	TGCGCCAGCAGCTTGGGGCTCAGAGGAGGGAACTATGGCTACACCTTC
TRBV20-1	NA	TRBJ1-1	few	CSARGWEEAFF	TGCAGTGCTAGAGGTTGGGAGGAAGCTTTCTTT
TRBV5-1	NA	TRBJ2-7	few	CASSYRDGYEQYF	TGCGCCAGCAGCTACCGGGACGGATACGAGCAGTACTTC
TRBV12-3/TRBV12-4	TRBD1	TRBJ1-2	NA	CAGNGQGNYGYTF	TGTGCCGGCAACGGACAGGGCAACTATGGCTACACCTTC
TRBV2	NA	TRBJ1-2	NA	CASSGGRTSYGYTF	TGTGCCAGCAGTGGGGGCAGGACTAGCTATGGCTACACCTTC
TRBV20-1	TRBD2	TRBJ2-5	NA	CSAPRTSEETQYF	TGCAGTGCCCCACGGACTAGCGAAGAGACCCAGTACTTC
TRBV10-3	TRBD2	TRBJ2-4	NA	CAISGTSERGGIQYF	TGTGCCATCAGTGGGACTAGCGAGCGGGGGGGGATTCAGTACTTC
TRBV6-5	NA	TRBJ1-6	NA	CASSYSRGDNSPLHF	TGTGCCAGCAGTTACTCACGGGGGGATAATTCACCCCTCCACTTT
TRBV10-3	TRBD2	TRBJ2-5	once	CAISDLGGAQETQYF	TGTGCCATCAGTGATCTCGGGGGGGCCCAAGAGACCCAGTACTTC
TRBV24-1	NA	TRBJ1-2	few	CATSDPLRSYGYTF	TGTGCCACCAGTGATCCCCTTCGGAGCTATGGCTACACCTTC
TRBV5-1	NA	TRBJ2-5	few	CASSPAQRQETQYF	TGCGCCAGCAGCCCTGCTCAGCGACAAGAGACCCAGTACTTC
TRBV20-1	TRBD2	TRBJ2-3	few	CSASLAGVADTQYF	TGCAGTGCTAGCCTAGCGGGAGTTGCAGATACGCAGTATTTT
TRBV20-1	NA	TRBJ2-2	NA	CSAREARKGELFF	TGCAGTGCTAGAGAGGCCCGTAAGGGGGAGCTGTTTTTT
TRBV5-1	NA	TRBJ2-3	NA	CASSQRSGSPDTQYF	TGCGCCAGCAGCCAAAGGTCAGGGTCCCCGGATACGCAGTATTTT
TRBV4-2	TRBD2	TRBJ2-1	NA	CASSQEGSGRSRDEQFF	TGTGCCAGCAGCCAAGAAGGTAGCGGGAGATCTCGGGATGAGCAGTTCTTC
TRBV12-5	NA	TRBJ2-1	few	CASGLGNNEQFF	TGTGCTAGTGGTTTGGGTAACAATGAGCAGTTCTTC
TRBV28	TRBD1	TRBJ1-6	NA	CASSFEGAGSYNSPLHF	TGTGCCAGCAGTTTTGAGGGGGCGGGCTCCTATAATTCACCCCTCCACTTT
TRBV29-1	NA	TRBJ2-2	NA	CSVDKANTGELFF	TGCAGCGTTGACAAAGCGAACACCGGGGAGCTGTTTTTT
TRBV5-5	NA	TRBJ1-1	once	CASSPGVTGFTEAFF	TGTGCCAGCAGTCCCGGGGTAACAGGGTTCACTGAAGCTTTCTTT
TRBV20-1	TRBD2	TRBJ2-7	few	CSAAGRNSYEQYF	TGCAGTGCTGCCGGGAGGAACTCCTACGAGCAGTACTTC
TRBV28	NA	TRBJ2-4	NA	CASSLTVVNLGGAENIQYF	TGTGCCAGCAGCTTAACTGTAGTGAATTTGGGGGGGGCCGAAAACATTCAGTACTTC
TRBV5-1	NA	TRBJ2-5	many	CASRKDTQETQYF	TGCGCCAGCAGGAAAGACACCCAAGAGACCCAGTACTTC
TRBV12-5	TRBD1	TRBJ1-1	once	CASGLNRGVNTEAFF	TGTGCTAGTGGTTTGAACAGGGGGGTGAACACTGAAGCTTTCTTT
TRBV20-1	TRBD1	TRBJ1-6	few	CSAEHRGRNSPLHF	TGCAGTGCGGAACACAGGGGTCGGAATTCACCCCTCCACTTT
TRBV4-1	NA	TRBJ2-3	NA	CASSQSTLGTSRYF	TGCGCCAGCAGCCAATCCACACTGGGGACCAGTCGGTATTTT
TRBV20-1	NA	TRBJ1-2	NA	CSPTRDNYGYTF	TGCAGTCCAACCCGGGACAACTATGGCTACACCTTC
TRBV28	TRBD1	TRBJ1-6	NA	CASSFSGDRGVTYNSPLHF	TGTGCCAGCAGTTTTTCAGGGGACAGGGGAGTGACCTATAATTCACCCCTCCACTTT
TRBV7-9	NA	TRBJ2-5	NA	CASSLARVLGEETQYF	TGTGCCAGCAGCTTAGCTCGGGTACTGGGGGAAGAGACCCAGTACTTC
TRBV12-3/TRBV12-4	NA	TRBJ2-1	NA	CASSFLGPYEQFF	TGTGCCAGCAGTTTTTTGGGGCCCTATGAGCAGTTCTTC
TRBV21-1	NA	TRBJ1-5	NA	CASSKRVQQPQHF	TGTGCCAGCAGCAAACGGGTGCAGCAGCCCCAGCATTTT
TRBV28	NA	TRBJ2-3	few	CASSTGTSSTDTQYF	TGTGCCAGCAGTACCGGGACTTCTAGCACAGATACGCAGTATTTT
TRBV5-1	NA	TRBJ2-3	NA	CASGSQGSEADTQYF	TGCGCCAGCGGCTCCCAGGGGTCTGAGGCAGATACGCAGTATTTT